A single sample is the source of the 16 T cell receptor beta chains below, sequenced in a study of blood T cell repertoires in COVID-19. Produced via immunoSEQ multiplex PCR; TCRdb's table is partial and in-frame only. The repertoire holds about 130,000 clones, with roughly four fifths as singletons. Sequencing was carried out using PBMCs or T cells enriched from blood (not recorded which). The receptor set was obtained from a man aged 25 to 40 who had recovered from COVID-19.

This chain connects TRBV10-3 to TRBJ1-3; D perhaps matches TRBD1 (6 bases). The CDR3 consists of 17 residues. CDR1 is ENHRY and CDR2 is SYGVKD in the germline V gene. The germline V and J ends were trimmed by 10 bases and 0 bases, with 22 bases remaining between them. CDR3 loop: CATGQFKSISSGNTIYF. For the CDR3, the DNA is TGTGCCACCGGACAGTTTAAATCTATAAGCTCTGGAAACACCATATATTTT.

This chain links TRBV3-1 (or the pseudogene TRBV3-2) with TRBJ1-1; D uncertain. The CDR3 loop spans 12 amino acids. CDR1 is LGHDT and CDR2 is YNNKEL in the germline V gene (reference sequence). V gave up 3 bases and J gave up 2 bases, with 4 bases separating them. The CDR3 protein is CASSQSNTEAFF. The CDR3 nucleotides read TGTGCCAGCAGCCAGAGTAACACTGAAGCTTTCTTT.

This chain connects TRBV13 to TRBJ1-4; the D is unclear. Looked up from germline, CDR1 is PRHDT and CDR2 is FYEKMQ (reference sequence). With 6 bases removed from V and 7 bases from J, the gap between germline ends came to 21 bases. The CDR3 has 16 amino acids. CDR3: CASSSIGGEMCEKLFF. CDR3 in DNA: TGTGCCAGCAGTTCAATCGGCGGGGAAATGTGTGAAAAACTGTTTTTT.

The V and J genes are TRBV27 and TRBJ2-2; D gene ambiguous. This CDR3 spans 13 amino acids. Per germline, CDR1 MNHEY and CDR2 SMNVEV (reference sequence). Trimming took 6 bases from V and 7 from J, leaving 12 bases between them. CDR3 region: CASSKPAYGELFF. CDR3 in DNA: TGTGCCAGCAGCAAACCCGCCTACGGGGAGCTGTTTTTT.

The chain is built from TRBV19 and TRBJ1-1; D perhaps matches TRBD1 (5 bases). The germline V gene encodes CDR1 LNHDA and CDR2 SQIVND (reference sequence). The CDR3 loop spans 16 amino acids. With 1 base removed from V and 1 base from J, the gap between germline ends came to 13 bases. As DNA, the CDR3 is TGTGCCAGTAGTATAGCTGGAGGGGCCGAGAACACTGAAGCTTTCTTT. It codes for CASSIAGGAENTEAFF.

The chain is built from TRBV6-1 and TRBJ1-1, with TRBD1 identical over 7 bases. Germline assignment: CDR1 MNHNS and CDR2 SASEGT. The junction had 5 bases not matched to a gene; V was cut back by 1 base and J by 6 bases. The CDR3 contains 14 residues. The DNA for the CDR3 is TGTGCCAGCAGTGAAGGGACAGGACTTGCTGAAGCTTTCTTT. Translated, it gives CASSEGTGLAEAFF.

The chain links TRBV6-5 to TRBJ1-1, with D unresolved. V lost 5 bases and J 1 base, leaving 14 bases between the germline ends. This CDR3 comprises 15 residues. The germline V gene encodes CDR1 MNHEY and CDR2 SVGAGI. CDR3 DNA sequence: TGTGCCAGCAGTCCTCGCCAGGATTCGAACACTGAAGCTTTCTTT. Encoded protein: CASSPRQDSNTEAFF.

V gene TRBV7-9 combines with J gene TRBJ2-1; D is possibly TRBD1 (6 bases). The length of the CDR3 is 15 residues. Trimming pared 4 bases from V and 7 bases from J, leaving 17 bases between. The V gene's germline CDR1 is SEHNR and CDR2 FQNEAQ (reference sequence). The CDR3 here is CASSYTTGLRNEQFF. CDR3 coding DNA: TGTGCCAGCAGCTACACCACAGGGTTACGGAATGAGCAGTTCTTC.

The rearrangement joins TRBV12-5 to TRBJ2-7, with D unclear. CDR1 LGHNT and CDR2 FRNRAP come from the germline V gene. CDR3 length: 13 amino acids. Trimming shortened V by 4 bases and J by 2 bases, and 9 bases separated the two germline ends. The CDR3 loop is CASGSLGAYEQYV. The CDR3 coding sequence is TGTGCTAGTGGTTCGTTGGGCGCCTACGAGCAGTACGTC.

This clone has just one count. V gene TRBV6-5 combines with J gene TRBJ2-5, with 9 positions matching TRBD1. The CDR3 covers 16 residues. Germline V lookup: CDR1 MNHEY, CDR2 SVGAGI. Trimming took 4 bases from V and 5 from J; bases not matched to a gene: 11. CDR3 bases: TGTGCCAGCAGTTTATCCGGGACAGGGTCCGTCGAGACCCAGTACTTC. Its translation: CASSLSGTGSVETQYF.

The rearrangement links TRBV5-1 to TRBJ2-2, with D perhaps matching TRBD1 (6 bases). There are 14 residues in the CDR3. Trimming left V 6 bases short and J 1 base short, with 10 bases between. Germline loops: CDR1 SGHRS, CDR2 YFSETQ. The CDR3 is CASKKTGNTGELFF. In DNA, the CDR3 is TGCGCCAGCAAGAAGACAGGGAACACCGGGGAGCTGTTTTTT.

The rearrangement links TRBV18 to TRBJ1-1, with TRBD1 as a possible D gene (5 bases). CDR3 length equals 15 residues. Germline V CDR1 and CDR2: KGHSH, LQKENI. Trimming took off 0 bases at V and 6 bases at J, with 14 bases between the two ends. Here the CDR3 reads CASSPPPGGRAEAFF. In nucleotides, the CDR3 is TGTGCCAGCTCACCACCGCCGGGGGGGAGAGCTGAAGCTTTCTTT.

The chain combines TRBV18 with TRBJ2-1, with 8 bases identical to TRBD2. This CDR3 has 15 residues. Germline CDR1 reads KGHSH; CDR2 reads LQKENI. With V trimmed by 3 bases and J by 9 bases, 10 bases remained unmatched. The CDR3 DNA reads TGTGCCAGCTCACCGCCGGGGGGGCCCGAGCTTGAGCAGTTCTTC. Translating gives CASSPPGGPELEQFF.

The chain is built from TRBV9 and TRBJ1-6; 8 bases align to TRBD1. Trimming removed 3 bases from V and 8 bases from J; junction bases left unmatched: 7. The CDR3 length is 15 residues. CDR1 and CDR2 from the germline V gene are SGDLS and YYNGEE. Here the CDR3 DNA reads TGTGCCAGCAGCGCGGGACAGGAGGGGTATTCACCCCTCCACTTT. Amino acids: CASSAGQEGYSPLHF.

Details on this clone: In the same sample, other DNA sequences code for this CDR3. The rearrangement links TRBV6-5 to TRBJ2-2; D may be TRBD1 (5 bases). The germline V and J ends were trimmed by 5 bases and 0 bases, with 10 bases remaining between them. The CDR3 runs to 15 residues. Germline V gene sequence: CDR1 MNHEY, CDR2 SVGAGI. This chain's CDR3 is CASSLATANTGELFF. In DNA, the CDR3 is TGTGCCAGCAGTCTGGCGACAGCGAACACCGGGGAGCTGTTTTTT.

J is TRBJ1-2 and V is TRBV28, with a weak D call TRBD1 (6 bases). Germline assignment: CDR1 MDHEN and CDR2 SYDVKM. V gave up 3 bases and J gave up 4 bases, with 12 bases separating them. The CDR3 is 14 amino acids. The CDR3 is CASSLGDRFYGYTF. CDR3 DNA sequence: TGTGCCAGCAGTTTGGGAGACAGGTTCTATGGCTACACCTTC.